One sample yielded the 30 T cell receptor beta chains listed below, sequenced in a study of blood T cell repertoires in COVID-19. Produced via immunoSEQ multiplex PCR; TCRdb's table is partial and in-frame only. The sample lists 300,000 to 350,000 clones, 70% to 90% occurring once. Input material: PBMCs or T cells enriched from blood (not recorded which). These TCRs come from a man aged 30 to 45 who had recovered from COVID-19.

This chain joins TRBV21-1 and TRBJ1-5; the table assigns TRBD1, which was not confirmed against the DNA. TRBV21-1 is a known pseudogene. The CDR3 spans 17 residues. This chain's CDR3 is CASSNYRVRPPSQPQHF. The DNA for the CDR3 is TGTGCCAGCAGCAACTACAGGGTAAGGCCCCCGAGTCAGCCCCAGCATTTT.

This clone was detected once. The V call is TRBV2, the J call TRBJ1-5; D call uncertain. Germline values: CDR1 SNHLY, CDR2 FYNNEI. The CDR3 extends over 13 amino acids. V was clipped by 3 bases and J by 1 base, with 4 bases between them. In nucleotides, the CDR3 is TGTGCCAGCAGTGATGAGAGCAATCAGCCCCAGCATTTT. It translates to CASSDESNQPQHF. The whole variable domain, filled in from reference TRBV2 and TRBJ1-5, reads EPEVTQTPSHQVTQMGQEVILRCVPISNHLYFYWYRQILGQKVEFLVSFYNNEISEKSEIFDDQFSVERPDGSNFTLKIRSTKLEDSAMYFCASSDESNQPQHFGDGTRLSIL.

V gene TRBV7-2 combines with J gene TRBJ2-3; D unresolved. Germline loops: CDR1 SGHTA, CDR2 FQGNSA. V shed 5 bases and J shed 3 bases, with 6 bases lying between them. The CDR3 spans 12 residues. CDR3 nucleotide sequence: TGTGCCAGCAGCGTTATAACAGATACGCAGTATTTT. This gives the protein CASSVITDTQYF.

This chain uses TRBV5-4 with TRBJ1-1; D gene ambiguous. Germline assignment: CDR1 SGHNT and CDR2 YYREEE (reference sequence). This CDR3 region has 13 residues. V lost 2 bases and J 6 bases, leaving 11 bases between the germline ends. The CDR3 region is CASSLTEYSEAFF. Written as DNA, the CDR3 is TGTGCCAGCAGCTTAACAGAGTATTCTGAAGCTTTCTTT. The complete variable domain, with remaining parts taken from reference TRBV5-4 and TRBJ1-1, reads ETGVTQSPTHLIKTRGQQVTLRCSSQSGHNTVSWYQQALGQGPQFIFQYYREEENGRGNFPPRFSGLQFPNYSSELNVNALELDDSALYLCASSLTEYSEAFFGQGTRLTVV.

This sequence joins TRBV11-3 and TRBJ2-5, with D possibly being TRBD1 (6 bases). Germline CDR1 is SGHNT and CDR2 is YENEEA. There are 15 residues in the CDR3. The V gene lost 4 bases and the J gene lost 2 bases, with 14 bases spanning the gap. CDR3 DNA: TGTGCCAGCAGCTCCAATGAGGGGGTTCAAGAGACCCAGTACTTC. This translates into CASSSNEGVQETQYF.

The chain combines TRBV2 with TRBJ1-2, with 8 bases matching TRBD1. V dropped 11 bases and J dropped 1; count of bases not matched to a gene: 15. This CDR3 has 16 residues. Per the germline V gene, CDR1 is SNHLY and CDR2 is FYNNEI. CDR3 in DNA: TGTGCCGGCACGATTGGGACAGGCTGGAGTAACTATGGCTACACCTTC. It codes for CAGTIGTGWSNYGYTF.

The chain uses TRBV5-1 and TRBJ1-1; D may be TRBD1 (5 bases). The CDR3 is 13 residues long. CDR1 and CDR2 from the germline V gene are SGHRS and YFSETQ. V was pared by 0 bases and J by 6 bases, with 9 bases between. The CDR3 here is CASSLGSGSEAFF. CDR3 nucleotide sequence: TGCGCCAGCAGCTTGGGGTCAGGGTCTGAAGCTTTCTTT.

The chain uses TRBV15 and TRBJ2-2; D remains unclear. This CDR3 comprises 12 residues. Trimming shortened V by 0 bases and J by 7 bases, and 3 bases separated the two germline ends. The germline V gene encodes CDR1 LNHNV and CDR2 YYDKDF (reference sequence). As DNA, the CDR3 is TGTGCCACCAGCAGAGATATCGGGGAGCTGTTTTTT. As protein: CATSRDIGELFF.

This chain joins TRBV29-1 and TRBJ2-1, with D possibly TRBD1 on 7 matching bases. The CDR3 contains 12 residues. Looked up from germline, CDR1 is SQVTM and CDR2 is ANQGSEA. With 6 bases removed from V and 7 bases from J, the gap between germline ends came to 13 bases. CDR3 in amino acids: CSVAGQPNEQFF. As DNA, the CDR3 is TGCAGCGTGGCGGGACAGCCAAATGAGCAGTTCTTC.

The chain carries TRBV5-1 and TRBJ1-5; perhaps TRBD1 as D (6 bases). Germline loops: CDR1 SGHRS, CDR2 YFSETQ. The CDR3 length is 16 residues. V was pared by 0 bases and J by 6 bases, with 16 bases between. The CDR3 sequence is CASSLEGQGIGQPQHF. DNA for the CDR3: TGCGCCAGCAGCTTGGAAGGGCAGGGGATCGGTCAGCCCCAGCATTTT.

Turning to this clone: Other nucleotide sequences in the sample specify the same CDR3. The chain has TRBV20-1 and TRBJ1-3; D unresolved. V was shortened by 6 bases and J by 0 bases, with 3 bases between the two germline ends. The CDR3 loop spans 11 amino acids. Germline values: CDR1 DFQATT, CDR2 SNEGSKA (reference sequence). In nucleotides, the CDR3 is TGCAGTGCCCGCTCTGGAAACACCATATATTTT. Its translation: CSARSGNTIYF.

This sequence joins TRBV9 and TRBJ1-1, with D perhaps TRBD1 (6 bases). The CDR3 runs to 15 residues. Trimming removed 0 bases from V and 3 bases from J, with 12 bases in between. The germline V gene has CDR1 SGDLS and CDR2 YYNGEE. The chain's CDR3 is CASSVASQGYTEAFF. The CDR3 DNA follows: TGTGCCAGCAGCGTAGCATCACAGGGCTACACTGAAGCTTTCTTT. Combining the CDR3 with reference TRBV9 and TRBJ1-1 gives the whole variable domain DSGVTQTPKHLITATGQRVTLRCSPRSGDLSVYWYQQSLDQGLQFLIQYYNGEERAKGNILERFSAQQFPDLHSELNLSSLELGDSALYFCASSVASQGYTEAFFGQGTRLTVV.

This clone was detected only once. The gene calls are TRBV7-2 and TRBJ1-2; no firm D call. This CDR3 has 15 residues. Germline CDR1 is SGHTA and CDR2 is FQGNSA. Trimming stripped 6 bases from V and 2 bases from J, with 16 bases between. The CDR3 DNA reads TGTGCCAGCAGTGCCGGGATTTGGGCAAACTATGGCTACACCTTC. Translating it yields CASSAGIWANYGYTF. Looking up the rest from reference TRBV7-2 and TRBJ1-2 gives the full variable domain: GAGVSQSPSNKVTEKGKDVELRCDPISGHTALYWYRQSLGQGLEFLIYFQGNSAPDKSGLPSDRFSAERTGGSVSTLTIQRTQQEDSAVYLCASSAGIWANYGYTFGSGTRLTVV.

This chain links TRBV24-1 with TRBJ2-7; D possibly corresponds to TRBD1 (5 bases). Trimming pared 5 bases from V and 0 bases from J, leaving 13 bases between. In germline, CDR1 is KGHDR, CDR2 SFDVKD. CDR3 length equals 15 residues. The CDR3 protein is CATSGQSWGSYEQYF. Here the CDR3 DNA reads TGTGCCACCAGTGGACAGTCTTGGGGCTCCTACGAGCAGTACTTC.

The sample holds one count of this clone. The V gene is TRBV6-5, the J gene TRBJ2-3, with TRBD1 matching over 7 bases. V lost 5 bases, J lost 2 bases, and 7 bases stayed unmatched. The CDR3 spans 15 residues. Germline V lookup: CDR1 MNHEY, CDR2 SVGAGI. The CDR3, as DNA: TGTGCCAGCAGTCCAGTGACAGGGCTCACAGATACGCAGTATTTT. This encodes CASSPVTGLTDTQYF.

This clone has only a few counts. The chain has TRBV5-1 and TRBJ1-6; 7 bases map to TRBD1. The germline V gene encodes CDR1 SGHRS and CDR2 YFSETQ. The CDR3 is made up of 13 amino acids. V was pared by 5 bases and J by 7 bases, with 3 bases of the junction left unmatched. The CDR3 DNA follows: TGCGCCAGCAGGTGGGACAGCAATTCACCCCTCCACTTT. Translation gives CASRWDSNSPLHF.

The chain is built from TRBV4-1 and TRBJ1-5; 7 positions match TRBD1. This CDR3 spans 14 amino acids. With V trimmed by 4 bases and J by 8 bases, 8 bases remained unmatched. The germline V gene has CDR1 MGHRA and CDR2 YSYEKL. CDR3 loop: CASSPPGGSEPQHF. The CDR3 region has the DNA TGCGCCAGCAGCCCACCAGGGGGAAGTGAGCCCCAGCATTTT.

CDR3 bases: TGCGCCAGCAGTGTTACTCCACTTGGTGAGCAGTTCTTC. Encoded protein: CASSVTPLGEQFF. The chain is built from TRBV10-1 and TRBJ2-1; D remains unclear. The germline V gene has CDR1 WNHNN and CDR2 SYGVQD (reference sequence). This CDR3 has 13 residues. Trimming stripped 4 bases from V and 9 bases from J, with 13 bases between.

The CDR3 is CASSFSGQFTDTQYF. The CDR3 DNA follows: TGTGCCAGCAGCTTTTCGGGACAGTTCACAGATACGCAGTATTTT. The chain is built from TRBV7-9 and TRBJ2-3, with TRBD1 identical over 7 bases. The germline V gene encodes CDR1 SEHNR and CDR2 FQNEAQ (reference sequence). J gave up 2 bases and V 3 bases, and 5 bases lay outside the gene matches. The CDR3 loop spans 15 amino acids.

CDR3 amino acids: CASSWDSRNQPQHF. CDR3 coding DNA: TGTGCCAGCAGTTGGGACAGCCGCAATCAGCCCCAGCATTTT. This chain uses TRBV2 with TRBJ1-5; 7 bases are shared with TRBD1. Germline V gene data show CDR1 as SNHLY and CDR2 as FYNNEI. The CDR3 is 14 residues long. Trimming at V came to 5 bases and at J to 2 bases, leaving 3 bases not matched to a gene.

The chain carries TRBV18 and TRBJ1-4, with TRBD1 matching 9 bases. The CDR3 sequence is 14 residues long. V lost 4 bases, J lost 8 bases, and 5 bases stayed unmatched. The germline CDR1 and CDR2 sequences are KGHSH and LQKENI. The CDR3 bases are TGTGCCAGCTCACTAATCGGGACAGGGGAAAAACTGTTTTTT. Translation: CASSLIGTGEKLFF.

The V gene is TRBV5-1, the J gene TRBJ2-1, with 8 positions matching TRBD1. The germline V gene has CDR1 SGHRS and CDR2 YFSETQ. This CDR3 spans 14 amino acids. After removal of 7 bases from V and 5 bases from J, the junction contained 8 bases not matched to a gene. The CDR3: CASHPGQANNEQFF. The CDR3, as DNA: TGCGCCAGCCACCCGGGACAGGCTAACAATGAGCAGTTCTTC.

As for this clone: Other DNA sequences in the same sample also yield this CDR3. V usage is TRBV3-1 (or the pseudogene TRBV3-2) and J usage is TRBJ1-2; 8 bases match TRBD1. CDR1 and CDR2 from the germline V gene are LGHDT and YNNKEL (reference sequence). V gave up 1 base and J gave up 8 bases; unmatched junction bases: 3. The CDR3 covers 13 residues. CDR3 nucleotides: TGTGCCAGCAGCCAAGGGACAGGGCTGGGCTACACCTTC. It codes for CASSQGTGLGYTF.

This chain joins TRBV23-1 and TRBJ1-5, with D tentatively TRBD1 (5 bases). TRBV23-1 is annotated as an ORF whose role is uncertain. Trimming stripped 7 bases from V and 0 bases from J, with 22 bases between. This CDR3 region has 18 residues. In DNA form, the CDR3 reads TGCGCCAGCACCGTTCGCGACAGCAGAGTATATAGCAATCAGCCCCAGCATTTT. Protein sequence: CASTVRDSRVYSNQPQHF.

The CDR3 loop is CAISEARDFTEAFF. The CDR3 DNA reads TGTGCCATCAGTGAAGCCAGGGATTTCACTGAAGCTTTCTTT. This chain uses TRBV10-3 with TRBJ1-1; possibly TRBD1 for D (5 bases). Germline CDR1 and CDR2: ENHRY and SYGVKD. This CDR3 has 14 amino acids. V was shortened by 3 bases and J by 4 bases, with 12 bases between the two germline ends.

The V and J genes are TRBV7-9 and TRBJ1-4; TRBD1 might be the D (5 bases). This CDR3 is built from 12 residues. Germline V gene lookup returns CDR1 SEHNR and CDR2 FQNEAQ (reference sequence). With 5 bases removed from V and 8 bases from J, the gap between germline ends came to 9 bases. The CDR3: CASSKQDEKLFF. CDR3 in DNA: TGTGCCAGCAGCAAACAGGACGAAAAACTGTTTTTT.

The DNA for the CDR3 is TGCGCCAGCAGCCAAGTTGGCGGGGGGGCGACAGATACGCAGTATTTT. This gives the protein CASSQVGGGATDTQYF. The rearrangement uses TRBV4-3 and TRBJ2-3; TRBD2 matches at 9 bases. The CDR3 is made up of 16 amino acids. The V segment lost 1 base and the J segment 3 bases; nucleotides outside the gene matches: 5. Germline loops: CDR1 LGHNA, CDR2 YSLEER.

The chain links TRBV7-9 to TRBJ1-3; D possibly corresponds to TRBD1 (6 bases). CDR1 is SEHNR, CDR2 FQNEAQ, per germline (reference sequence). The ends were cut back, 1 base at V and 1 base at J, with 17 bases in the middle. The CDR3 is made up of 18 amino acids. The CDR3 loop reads CASSLGVIGQPSGNTIYF. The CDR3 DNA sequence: TGTGCCAGCAGCTTAGGAGTTATCGGACAGCCTTCTGGAAACACCATATATTTT. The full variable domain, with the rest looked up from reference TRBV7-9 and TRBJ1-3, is DTGVSQNPRHKITKRGQNVTFRCDPISEHNRLYWYRQTLGQGPEFLTYFQNEAQLEKSRLLSDRFSAERPKGSFSTLEIQRTEQGDSAMYLCASSLGVIGQPSGNTIYFGEGSWLTVV.

CDR3 coding DNA: TGTGCCAGCAGCTTAAAACCGGACACTGAAGCTTTCTTT. It yields the protein CASSLKPDTEAFF. The chain combines TRBV7-3 with TRBJ1-1; D is unresolved. The germline V gene encodes CDR1 SGHTA and CDR2 FQGTGA. V shed 1 base and J shed 3 bases, with 6 bases lying between them. CDR3 length equals 13 residues. The entire variable domain, with the rest obtained from reference TRBV7-3 and TRBJ1-1, is as follows: GAGVSQTPSNKVTEKGKYVELRCDPISGHTALYWYRQSLGQGPEFLIYFQGTGAADDSGLPNDRFFAVRPEGSVSTLKIQRTERGDSAVYLCASSLKPDTEAFFGQGTRLTVV.

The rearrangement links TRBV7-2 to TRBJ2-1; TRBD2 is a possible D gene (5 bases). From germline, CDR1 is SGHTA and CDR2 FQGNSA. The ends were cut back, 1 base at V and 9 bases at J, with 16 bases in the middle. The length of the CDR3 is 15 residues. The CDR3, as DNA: TGTGCCAGCAGCTTAGGGGCTAGCTTGGGCCCTGAGCAGTTCTTC. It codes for CASSLGASLGPEQFF.